This T cell receptor (beta chain) was profiled in a study of blood T cell repertoires in COVID-19. On the study more broadly: Acute and convalescent COVID-19 specimens originated in the United States, Italy and Spain. T cells, B-cell-depleted T cells, or PBMCs supplied cDNA or gDNA.

Germline V lookup: CDR1 MRHNA, CDR2 SNTAGT. The CDR3 is 18 residues long. Trimming at V came to 0 bases and at J to 7 bases, leaving 15 bases not matched to a gene. A few counts support this clone. Per the original methods: Scientists estimated how many nucleated cells there were by amplifying reference gene primers. TCRdb's copy holds only in-frame clones and misses some; the assay was immunoSEQ multiplex PCR. From that table come the V and J calls and clone size; the DNA was used to work out D and trimming. The sample lists 140,000 or so clones, 88% seen once, with 10% in the top ten. The V and J genes are TRBV6-4 and TRBJ1-2; 9 bases are shared with TRBD1. This TCR came from a man aged 55 to 69 with active or convalescent COVID-19. Input material: peripheral blood. Here the CDR3 reads CASSDSVGVGTGTSGYTF. CDR3 nucleotide sequence: TGTGCCAGCAGTGACTCGGTGGGGGTCGGGACAGGGACCTCTGGCTACACCTTC.